These 10 T cell receptor beta chains share one sample of origin, sequenced in a study of OX40 agonist ivuxolimab in advanced cancers. Only in-frame clones appear in the TCRdb table, and some are missing; sequencing was by immunoSEQ multiplex PCR. The sample carries more than 50,000 clones, approximately 85% recorded once. The sequencing used CD4+ or CD8+ T cells sorted from blood, collected in a trial of the OX40 agonist ivuxolimab. The source of these receptors is an adult with an advanced solid tumor such as melanoma, head and neck, liver or kidney cancer.

The genes are TRBV7-2 and TRBJ2-3; 10 positions agree with TRBD1. The V gene end was trimmed by 2 bases and the J gene end by 5 bases; junction bases not matched to a gene: 4. Germline CDR1 SGHTA, CDR2 FQGNSA. The CDR3 loop spans 15 amino acids. CDR3 in DNA: TGTGCCAGCAGCTTACGGACAGGGGGTCGAGATACGCAGTATTTT. Its protein product is CASSLRTGGRDTQYF.

The chain recombines TRBV27 with TRBJ2-2; 10 bases are shared with TRBD2. V shed 4 bases and J 3 bases; nucleotides not matched to a gene: 2. Germline V gene data show CDR1 as MNHEY and CDR2 as SMNVEV (reference sequence). This CDR3 comprises 15 residues. The CDR3 DNA reads as TGTGCCAGCAGTTCACTAGCGGGGTACACCGGGGAGCTGTTTTTT. Translated: CASSSLAGYTGELFF.

V and J are TRBV5-1 and TRBJ1-1; D is perhaps TRBD1 (5 bases). Germline-derived CDR1 and CDR2 are SGHRS and YFSETQ. The CDR3 totals 15 residues. Trimming took off 4 bases at V and 1 base at J, with 14 bases between the two ends. For the CDR3, the DNA is TGCGCCAGCAGCCCCACTAGAGGGGAGAACACTGAAGCTTTCTTT. Its translation: CASSPTRGENTEAFF.

This chain uses TRBV4-1 with TRBJ2-5, with 9 bases matching TRBD2. This CDR3 spans 17 amino acids. Germline CDR1 and CDR2: MGHRA and YSYEKL. Trimming took 4 bases from V and 2 from J; bases not matched to a gene: 11. CDR3 sequence (DNA): TGCGCCAGCAGCCTTCGTCCTAGCGGGGCCCCTCAAGAGACCCAGTACTTC. As protein: CASSLRPSGAPQETQYF.

CDR3 sequence: CASSPRGAGQAYEQYF. The DNA for the CDR3 is TGTGCCAGCAGCCCCCGGGGGGCAGGGCAGGCCTACGAGCAGTACTTC. The chain carries TRBV7-6 and TRBJ2-7; the D gene is possibly TRBD2 (7 bases). CDR3 length: 16 amino acids. V lost 5 bases and J lost 2, with 19 bases in between. Per the germline V gene, CDR1 is SGHVS and CDR2 is FNYEAQ.

This clone was counted between two and nine times. This chain joins TRBV6-6 and TRBJ2-3; 11 bases are a match to TRBD2. V was pared by 6 bases and J by 0 bases, with 2 bases of the junction left unmatched. CDR3 size: 15 residues. Germline assignment: CDR1 MNHNY and CDR2 SVGAGI (reference sequence). The CDR3 reads CASRGLAGSTDTQYF. The CDR3 DNA follows: TGTGCCAGCAGAGGACTAGCGGGCAGCACAGATACGCAGTATTTT.

Here the CDR3 DNA reads TGTGCCAGCAGCTACCAGGACAGTACATACGAGCAGTACTTC. Translated: CASSYQDSTYEQYF. J is TRBJ2-7 and V is TRBV6-5; D might be TRBD1 (6 bases). The germline V gene has CDR1 MNHEY and CDR2 SVGAGI. This CDR3 spans 14 amino acids. V gave up 6 bases and J gave up 4 bases, with 16 bases separating them.

The chain is built from TRBV18 and TRBJ1-2; a weak D match, TRBD1 (6 bases). Trimming stripped 3 bases from V and 4 bases from J, with 12 bases between. Germline V gene data show CDR1 as KGHSH and CDR2 as LQKENI. This CDR3 comprises 14 residues. The CDR3 DNA reads TGTGCCAGCTCACCCGGGGGGGCTGGCTATGGCTACACCTTC. It codes for CASSPGGAGYGYTF.

The chain links TRBV6-5 to TRBJ2-7; no definite D call. This CDR3 contains 11 residues. Germline lookup yields CDR1 MNHEY and CDR2 SVGAGI. V lost 4 bases to trimming and J lost 6 bases, with 7 bases between them. The DNA of the CDR3 is TGTGCCAGCAGTTCCTTATTCGAGCAGTACTTC. Amino acid sequence: CASSSLFEQYF.

V usage is TRBV7-3 and J usage is TRBJ1-1, with D unclear. The ends were cut back, 8 bases at V and 3 bases at J, with 13 bases in the middle. From germline, CDR1 is SGHTA and CDR2 FQGTGA. There are 13 residues in the CDR3. The CDR3: CASGKRGDTEAFF. The CDR3 region has the DNA TGTGCCAGCGGTAAACGTGGCGACACTGAAGCTTTCTTT. Based on the CDR3 plus reference TRBV7-3 and TRBJ1-1, the full variable domain is GAGVSQTPSNKVTEKGKYVELRCDPISGHTALYWYRQSLGQGPEFLIYFQGTGAADDSGLPNDRFFAVRPEGSVSTLKIQRTERGDSAVYLCASGKRGDTEAFFGQGTRLTVV.